This is a list of T cell receptor beta chains from one sample in a study of control samples from healthy donors and cancer patients. Assay used: immunoSEQ multiplex PCR; TCRdb lists only in-frame clones, some missing. The repertoire includes tens of thousands of clones, over 80% of them detected once, and around 16% sits in the top ten. The sequenced sample consisted of blood. The source is a man in his sixties in good health. Each CDR3 is given with its conserved first and last residue. D genes are given only for firm matches. The listing skips clone size in some rows; elsewhere it reads once, few, many or a size class.

size,J,D,V,CDR3,DNA
NA,TRBJ1-2,NA,TRBV27,CASRARGFDGGNGYTF,TGTGCCAGCAGGGCGCGAGGGTTCGACGGGGGCAATGGCTACACCTTC
NA,TRBJ2-7,TRBD2,TRBV5-1,CASRRGGLAGGPGEQYF,TGCGCCAGCCGCCGGGGGGGACTAGCGGGAGGGCCTGGCGAGCAGTACTTC
NA,TRBJ2-7,NA,TRBV10-1,CASSESEGPLEDEQYF,TGCGCCAGCAGTGAGTCTGAAGGGCCCCTTGAGGACGAGCAGTACTTC
NA,TRBJ2-2,TRBD1,TRBV29-1,CSAGTGLAGELFF,TGCAGCGCCGGGACAGGGCTCGCCGGGGAGCTGTTTTTT
once,TRBJ2-2,NA,TRBV18,CASSPVPLLATNTGELFF,TGTGCCAGCTCACCAGTTCCCCTCCTCGCGACGAACACCGGGGAGCTGTTTTTT
NA,TRBJ1-6,TRBD1,TRBV5-6,CASSRQGYNSPLHF,TGTGCCAGCAGCCGACAGGGATACAATTCACCCCTCCACTTT
NA,TRBJ1-1,NA,TRBV27,CASSPSVNTEAFF,TGTGCCAGCAGTCCGTCGGTGAACACTGAAGCTTTCTTT
NA,TRBJ2-3,TRBD2,TRBV7-3,CASSPGTSSDTQYF,TGTGCCAGCAGCCCGGGGACTAGCTCAGATACGCAGTATTTT
NA,TRBJ2-5,NA,TRBV7-6,CASSLTPPLGTQYF,TGTGCCAGCAGCTTAACCCCCCCCTTGGGGACCCAGTACTTC
NA,TRBJ1-1,NA,TRBV30,CAWNQGSGEAFF,TGTGCCTGGAACCAGGGCTCGGGGGAAGCTTTCTTT
NA,TRBJ1-2,NA,TRBV7-9,CASMGGRTYGYTF,TGTGCCAGCATGGGGGGGCGCACCTATGGCTACACCTTC
NA,TRBJ2-3,NA,TRBV19,CASRGEAYSDTQYF,TGTGCCAGTAGGGGCGAGGCTTATTCAGATACGCAGTATTTT
NA,TRBJ2-7,NA,TRBV7-9,CASSLSWESPQEQYF,TGTGCCAGCAGCTTAAGTTGGGAGTCCCCTCAGGAGCAGTACTTC
NA,TRBJ2-7,NA,TRBV7-9,CASVSWSYEQYF,TGTGCCAGCGTAAGCTGGTCCTACGAGCAGTACTTC
once,TRBJ2-2,NA,TRBV7-2,CASSLSAGELFF,TGTGCCAGCAGCTTAAGCGCCGGGGAGCTGTTTTTT
NA,TRBJ2-7,NA,TRBV27,CASSLQQGSEQYF,TGTGCCAGCAGTTTACAACAGGGCAGCGAGCAGTACTTC
NA,TRBJ1-2,TRBD1,TRBV4-3,CASSQVQGATLSYGYTF,TGCGCCAGCAGCCAAGTCCAGGGGGCGACCCTTAGCTATGGCTACACCTTC
NA,TRBJ2-5,NA,TRBV6-5,CASRGGVFRETQYF,TGTGCCAGCAGGGGCGGGGTTTTTCGCGAGACCCAGTACTTC
NA,TRBJ1-5,NA,TRBV5-6,CASSSDKSNQPQHF,TGTGCCAGCAGCTCGGACAAGAGCAATCAGCCCCAGCATTTT
few,TRBJ1-1,NA,TRBV18,CASSPRNTEAFF,TGTGCCAGCTCACCACGGAACACTGAAGCTTTCTTT
NA,TRBJ2-4,NA,TRBV19,CASSMAAGGAGASKNIQYF,TGTGCCAGTAGTATGGCGGCAGGGGGAGCGGGAGCGTCCAAAAACATTCAGTACTTC
once,TRBJ1-6,NA,TRBV30,CAWRAAAGSPLHF,TGTGCCTGGAGAGCCGCCGCCGGTTCACCCCTCCACTTT
NA,TRBJ1-5,NA,TRBV7-9,CASSLSGIHNQPQHF,TGTGCCAGCAGCTTGTCGGGGATTCATAATCAGCCCCAGCATTTT
NA,TRBJ2-2,NA,TRBV19,CASSISGSTGELFF,TGTGCCAGTAGTATTTCCGGGAGCACCGGGGAGCTGTTTTTT
NA,TRBJ2-1,NA,TRBV19,CASSIRIRTPSYNEQFF,TGTGCCAGTAGTATTAGGATCAGGACTCCCTCCTACAATGAGCAGTTCTTC
NA,TRBJ1-6,TRBD1,TRBV19,CASSLNGQGRSPLHF,TGTGCCAGTAGTCTGAACGGACAGGGGAGGTCACCCCTCCACTTT
NA,TRBJ2-7,NA,TRBV2,CASSTQGSSYEQYF,TGTGCCAGCAGTACCCAGGGGTCCTCCTACGAGCAGTACTTC
once,TRBJ1-1,NA,TRBV29-1,CSVVGQKYMNTEAFF,TGCAGCGTTGTCGGACAGAAGTACATGAACACTGAAGCTTTCTTT
NA,TRBJ1-2,NA,TRBV27,CASSPAVEANYGYTF,TGTGCCAGCAGTCCAGCAGTGGAAGCTAACTATGGCTACACCTTC
NA,TRBJ1-2,NA,TRBV4-2,CASSQDAREGPYGYTF,TGTGCCAGCAGCCAAGATGCGAGGGAGGGACCCTATGGCTACACCTTC
NA,TRBJ2-1,TRBD2,TRBV5-6,CASRSSGRKQFF,TGTGCCAGCCGAAGTAGCGGGAGGAAGCAGTTCTTC
NA,TRBJ2-1,TRBD2,TRBV10-2,CASSEGGTSSYNEQFF,TGCGCCAGCAGTGAGGGCGGGACTAGCTCCTACAATGAGCAGTTCTTC
few,TRBJ1-2,NA,TRBV25-1,CASSRGLGYGYTF,TGTGCCAGCAGTAGGGGTCTCGGCTATGGCTACACCTTC
NA,TRBJ1-6,NA,TRBV5-1,CASSHGQRNSPLHF,TGCGCCAGCAGTCATGGACAGAGGAATTCACCCCTCCACTTT
NA,TRBJ2-7,NA,TRBV3-1/TRBV3-2,CARSPDRSYEQYF,TGTGCCAGAAGTCCGGATCGGTCCTACGAGCAGTACTTC
NA,TRBJ1-3,NA,TRBV3-1/TRBV3-2,CASSPDLRRNTIYF,TGTGCCAGCAGCCCAGACCTTAGGAGAAACACCATATATTTT
NA,TRBJ2-5,TRBD2,TRBV2,CASSMERGGSQRAETQYF,TGTGCCAGCAGCATGGAGCGGGGCGGAAGCCAAAGGGCAGAGACCCAGTACTTC